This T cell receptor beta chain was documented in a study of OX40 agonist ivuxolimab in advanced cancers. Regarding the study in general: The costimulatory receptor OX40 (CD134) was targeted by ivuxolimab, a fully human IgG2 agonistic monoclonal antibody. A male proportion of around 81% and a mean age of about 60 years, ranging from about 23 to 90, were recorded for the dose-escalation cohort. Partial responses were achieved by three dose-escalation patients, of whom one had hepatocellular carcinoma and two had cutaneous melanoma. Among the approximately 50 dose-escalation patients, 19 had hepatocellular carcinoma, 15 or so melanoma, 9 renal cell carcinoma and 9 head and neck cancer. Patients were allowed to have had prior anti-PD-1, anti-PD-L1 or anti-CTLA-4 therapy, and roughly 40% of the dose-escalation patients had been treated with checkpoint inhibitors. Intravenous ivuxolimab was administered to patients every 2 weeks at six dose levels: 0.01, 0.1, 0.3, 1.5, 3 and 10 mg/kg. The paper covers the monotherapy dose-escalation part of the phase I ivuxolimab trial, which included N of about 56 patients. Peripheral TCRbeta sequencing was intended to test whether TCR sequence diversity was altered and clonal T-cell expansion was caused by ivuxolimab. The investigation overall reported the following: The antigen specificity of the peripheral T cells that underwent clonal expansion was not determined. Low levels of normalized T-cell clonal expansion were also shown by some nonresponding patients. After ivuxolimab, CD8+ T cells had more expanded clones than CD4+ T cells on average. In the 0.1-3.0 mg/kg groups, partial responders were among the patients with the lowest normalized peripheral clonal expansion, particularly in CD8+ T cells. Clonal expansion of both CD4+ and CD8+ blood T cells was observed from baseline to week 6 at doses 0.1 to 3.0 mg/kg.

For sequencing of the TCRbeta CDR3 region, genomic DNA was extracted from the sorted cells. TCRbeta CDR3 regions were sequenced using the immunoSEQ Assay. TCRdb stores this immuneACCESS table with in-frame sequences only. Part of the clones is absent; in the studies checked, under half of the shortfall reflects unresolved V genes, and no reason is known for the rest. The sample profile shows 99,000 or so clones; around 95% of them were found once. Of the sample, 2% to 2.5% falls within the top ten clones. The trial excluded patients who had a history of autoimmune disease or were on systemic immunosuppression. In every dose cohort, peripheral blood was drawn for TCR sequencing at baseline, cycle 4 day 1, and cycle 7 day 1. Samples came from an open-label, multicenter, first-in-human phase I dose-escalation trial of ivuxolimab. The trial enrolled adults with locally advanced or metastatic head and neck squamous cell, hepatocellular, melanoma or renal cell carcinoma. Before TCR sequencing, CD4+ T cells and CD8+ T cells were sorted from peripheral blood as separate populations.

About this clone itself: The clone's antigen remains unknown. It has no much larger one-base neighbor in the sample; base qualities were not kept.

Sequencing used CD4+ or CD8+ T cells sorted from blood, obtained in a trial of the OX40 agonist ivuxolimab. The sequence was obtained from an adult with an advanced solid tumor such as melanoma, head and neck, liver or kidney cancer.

The DNA sequence reads TGCAGCGTTGAAGAGTGGGACAGGGCTGCTGAAGAGACCCAGTACTTC. The resulting protein is CSVEEWDRAAEETQYF. The sequence links TRBV29-1 to TRBJ2-5; 9 central bases correspond to TRBD1. The CDR3 runs 16 residues from the cysteine to the phenylalanine. The only DNA kept is the CDR3, 48 bases in frame from the first base. V ends up 0 bases short and J 3 bases short, with an unmatched junction base count of 8. The germline V gene provides CDR1 SQVTM and CDR2 ANQGSEA.